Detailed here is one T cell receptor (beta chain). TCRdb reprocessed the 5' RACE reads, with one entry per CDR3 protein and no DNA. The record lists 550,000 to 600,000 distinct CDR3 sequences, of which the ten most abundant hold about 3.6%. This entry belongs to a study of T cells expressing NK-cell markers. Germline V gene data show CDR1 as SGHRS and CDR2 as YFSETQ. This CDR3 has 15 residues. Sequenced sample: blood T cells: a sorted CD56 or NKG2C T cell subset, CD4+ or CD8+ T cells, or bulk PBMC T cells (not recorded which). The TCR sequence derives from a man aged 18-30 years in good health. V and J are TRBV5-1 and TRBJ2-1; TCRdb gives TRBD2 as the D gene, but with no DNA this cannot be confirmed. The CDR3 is CASSLGTSGSHEQFF.